This T cell receptor beta chain appears in the sequencing data of a study of blood T cell repertoires in COVID-19 (TCRdb year 2020). Regarding the study in general: The collaborator samples originated in the United States, Italy and Spain and spanned the acute and convalescent phases of COVID-19. The dataset comprised deeply sampled blood TCRbeta repertoires from subjects exposed to, actively infected with, or recovered from COVID-19. The repertoires were released in a freely available public database meant as a resource for research on the immune response to SARS-CoV-2. Samples were obtained from the ongoing ImmuneRACE study (first 160 participants) and from over 1,000 subjects provided by 6 global collaborators. Nearly every sample came with metadata listing a de-identified subject ID, COVID-19 status, age in years and sex. HLA class I and class II types, where available, came from metadata supplied by the sample provider rather than from assay-based typing. The material from the prospective study consisted of cDNA or gDNA derived from T cells, B-cell-depleted T cells, or PBMCs.

Summary of the overall study and its limitations: How much clinical and demographic metadata was included differed by source and by participant, and the metadata was provided uncurated.

Comment on this clone: Its binding antigen is unknown. No qualities accompany the bases; no much larger clone lies one base away.

Taken from the germline V gene (reference sequence), the CDR1 and CDR2 loops are MNHEY and SMNVEV. The CDR3, from cysteine to phenylalanine, totals 13 residues. Just CDR3 DNA is preserved here, 39 bases in frame from base 1. V lost 4 bases and J lost 5 bases; the stretch between them is 6 bases long. Collaborating institutions collected whole blood in K2EDTA tubes following their own protocols. For TCRbeta analysis, collaborators shipped samples in one of three forms: frozen whole blood, isolated PBMCs, or DNA extracted from either of those sample types. The immunoSEQ Assay, a bias-controlled multiplex PCR, was used to amplify TCRbeta CDR3 regions from genomic DNA. In the original analysis: The number of nucleated cells in each sample was estimated from the amplification of reference gene primers within the assay. To quantify the absolute abundance of each unique TCRbeta CDR3 rearrangement, sequence reads were collapsed and filtered. For each sample, productive Simpson clonality was calculated as the square root of Simpson's diversity index across productive rearrangements. TCRdb limited this immuneACCESS table to in-frame rearrangements with V and J called. A share of clones is missing; checked studies link under half to unresolved V genes, and the rest is unexplained. V, J and clone size are taken as reported in that table, and D and trimming were inferred from the DNA itself. Recorded for this sample are approximately 31,000 clones; 85% to 90% of them occurred a single time. The top ten clones comprise 17% of the sample.

Sequencing was performed on peripheral blood. The chain is assembled from TRBV27 and TRBJ1-6, with TRBD1 as a weak D call on 5 bases. The receptor's source is a woman aged 60 to 75 with active COVID-19. The CDR3 has the sequence CASSWGDNSPLHF. The DNA sequence is TGTGCCAGCAGTTGGGGGGATAATTCACCCCTCCACTTT.